The 5 T cell receptor beta chains given below trace back to one sample, sequenced in a study of graft-versus-host responses after intestinal transplantation. Sequencing used immunoSEQ multiplex PCR; TCRdb keeps in-frame clones, though not all of them. The table lists around 84,000 clones, 75% to 90% of them singletons, with about 15% in the top ten. What these receptors recognize is not known. Here the sequenced sample was unstimulated CD8+ T cells sorted from spleen or lymph node cells, taken before intestinal transplant. The receptors stem from a human donor who received an intestinal transplant.

This clone is a singleton in its sample. J is TRBJ2-5 and V is TRBV5-1, with unresolved D. The germline V and J ends were trimmed by 6 bases and 5 bases, with 5 bases remaining between them. The CDR3 has 10 residues. Germline assignment: CDR1 SGHRS and CDR2 YFSETQ. The CDR3 here is CASNGETQYF. In DNA, the CDR3 is TGCGCCAGCAACGGGGAGACCCAGTACTTC. Filled out from reference TRBV5-1 and TRBJ2-5, the complete variable domain reads KAGVTQTPRYLIKTRGQQVTLSCSPISGHRSVSWYQQTPGQGLQFLFEYFSETQRNKGNFPGRFSGRQFSNSRSEMNVSTLELGDSALYLCASNGETQYFGPGTRLLVL.

The chain is built from TRBV5-1 and TRBJ2-1, with D uncertain. Germline V gene data show CDR1 as SGHRS and CDR2 as YFSETQ. The length of the CDR3 is 14 residues. The V end was cut by 0 bases, the J end by 3 bases, with 7 bases between. CDR3 sequence reads: CASSLGGLYNEQFF. Written as DNA, the CDR3 is TGCGCCAGCAGCTTGGGTGGGCTCTACAATGAGCAGTTCTTC.

The V gene is TRBV15, the J gene TRBJ1-5, with 7 bases identical to TRBD1. This CDR3 is 16 amino acids long. Trimming took 0 bases from V and 7 from J; bases not matched to a gene: 9. Looked up from germline, CDR1 is LNHNV and CDR2 is YYDKDF (reference sequence). DNA for the CDR3: TGTGCCACCAGCAGAGAACCACAGGGGCGCACCCAGCCCCAGCATTTT. Translating it yields CATSREPQGRTQPQHF. Using reference TRBV15 and TRBJ1-5 for the parts outside the CDR3, the full variable domain is DAMVIQNPRYQVTQFGKPVTLSCSQTLNHNVMYWYQQKSSQAPKLLFHYYDKDFNNEADTPDNFQSRRPNTSFCFLDIRSPGLGDTAMYLCATSREPQGRTQPQHFGDGTRLSIL.

The DNA of the CDR3 is TGTGCCAGCATCACATCCCCCTATGGCTACACCTTC. Translation: CASITSPYGYTF. This chain joins TRBV6-5 and TRBJ1-2; no firm D call. There are 12 residues in the CDR3. Germline CDR1 is MNHEY and CDR2 is SVGAGI. The germline V and J ends were trimmed by 7 bases and 4 bases, with 10 bases remaining between them.

This clone was recorded once. V usage is TRBV7-9 and J usage is TRBJ1-2; TRBD1 agrees at 7 bases. The CDR3 spans 14 residues. The V segment lost 9 bases and the J segment 4 bases; nucleotides outside the gene matches: 11. Per the germline V gene, CDR1 is SEHNR and CDR2 is FQNEAQ (reference sequence). The CDR3: CASQVGDSGYGYTF. As DNA, the CDR3 is TGTGCCAGTCAGGTCGGGGACAGCGGCTATGGCTACACCTTC.